The 10 T cell receptor beta chains listed next were all sequenced from one sample in a study of B cell selection in AIRE deficiency. CD4+CD127+ cells were sorted as the conventional CD4 T cells. Here immunoSEQ multiplex PCR was the method, and the copy in TCRdb shows in-frame clones only, minus some. The table records about 24,000 clones, roughly 96% of them present only once. Sequencing was carried out using CD4+CD127+ conventional T cells sorted from PBMCs. These receptors originate from a human donor in good health.

V and J are TRBV9 and TRBJ2-3, with 9 bases matching TRBD2. CDR1 and CDR2 from the germline V gene are SGDLS and YYNGEE. The trim removed 0 bases at V and 4 bases at J, leaving 3 bases unmatched. The length of the CDR3 is 15 residues. Written as DNA, the CDR3 is TGTGCCAGCAGCGTAGGAGCGGGGGGTTCAGATACGCAGTATTTT. Its protein product is CASSVGAGGSDTQYF.

The rearrangement uses TRBV28 and TRBJ1-5, with no clear D. V dropped 5 bases and J dropped 0 bases, with 11 bases sitting between them. Germline CDR1 is MDHEN and CDR2 is SYDVKM. The CDR3 extends over 15 amino acids. Here the CDR3 DNA reads TGTGCCAGCAGTCCCAGGACGTTTAGCAATCAGCCCCAGCATTTT. It is translated as CASSPRTFSNQPQHF. Drawing the rest from reference TRBV28 and TRBJ1-5, the complete variable domain is DVKVTQSSRYLVKRTGEKVFLECVQDMDHENMFWYRQDPGLGLRLIYFSYDVKMKEKGDIPEGYSVSREKKERFSLILESASTNQTSMYLCASSPRTFSNQPQHFGDGTRLSIL.

The genes are TRBV11-2 and TRBJ2-5; weak D call: TRBD1 (5 bases). The CDR3 totals 14 residues. V lost 4 bases and J lost 1, with 10 bases in between. CDR1 is SGHAT, CDR2 FQNNGV, per germline. Here the CDR3 DNA reads TGTGCCAGCAGCTCGACAGAACCCCAAGAGACCCAGTACTTC. This codes for CASSSTEPQETQYF.

V is TRBV7-2 and J is TRBJ2-7; no clear D. The V gene lost 1 base and the J gene lost 0 bases, with 4 bases spanning the gap. Germline V gene data show CDR1 as SGHTA and CDR2 as FQGNSA. The CDR3 spans 13 residues. In nucleotides, the CDR3 is TGTGCCAGCAGCTTAGGCGACTCCTACGAGCAGTACTTC. Amino acid sequence: CASSLGDSYEQYF.

The chain uses TRBV7-2 and TRBJ2-6, with D unclear. The CDR3 sequence is 14 residues long. V lost 5 bases and J lost 0, with 5 bases in between. Germline CDR1 SGHTA, CDR2 FQGNSA. The CDR3 DNA reads TGTGCCAGCAGCGTAACCTCTGGGGCCAACGTCCTGACTTTC. Protein sequence: CASSVTSGANVLTF.

The sample holds one count of this clone. J is TRBJ1-6 and V is TRBV5-1, with D unresolved. The germline CDR1 and CDR2 sequences are SGHRS and YFSETQ. The CDR3 extends over 16 amino acids. The V end was cut by 4 bases, the J end by 2 bases, with 13 bases between. The CDR3 spells CASSPNVGTYNSPLHF. The CDR3 DNA follows: TGCGCCAGCAGCCCAAACGTGGGGACCTATAATTCACCCCTCCACTTT.

V gene TRBV27 combines with J gene TRBJ1-1; D uncertain. The V and J ends lost 8 bases and 5 bases respectively, with 15 bases between them. The germline V gene encodes CDR1 MNHEY and CDR2 SMNVEV (reference sequence). The CDR3 runs 13 residues. The CDR3 coding sequence is TGTGCCAGCGGACCCCGGGGTTGGACTGAAGCTTTCTTT. Its translation is CASGPRGWTEAFF.

This sequence joins TRBV5-1 and TRBJ2-1; 8 nucleotides line up with TRBD2. There are 17 residues in the CDR3. CDR1 and CDR2 (germline): SGHRS, YFSETQ. V shed 2 bases, J shed 4 bases, and the junction held 11 bases outside the gene matches. CDR3 DNA: TGCGCCAGCAGCTTCGGGGCCAGCGGGGGCGGGTACAATGAGCAGTTCTTC. This encodes CASSFGASGGGYNEQFF. The complete variable domain, with remaining parts taken from reference TRBV5-1 and TRBJ2-1, reads KAGVTQTPRYLIKTRGQQVTLSCSPISGHRSVSWYQQTPGQGLQFLFEYFSETQRNKGNFPGRFSGRQFSNSRSEMNVSTLELGDSALYLCASSFGASGGGYNEQFFGPGTRLTVL.

The CDR3 sequence: CASSKGDRGGNYGYTF. As DNA, the CDR3 is TGTGCCAGCAGCAAAGGGGACAGGGGCGGAAACTATGGCTACACCTTC. The chain recombines TRBV21-1 with TRBJ1-2; the table's TRBD1 call for D was not verified on the DNA. TRBV21-1 is given as a pseudogene. This CDR3 has 16 residues.

The V and J genes are TRBV18 and TRBJ2-6; a weak D match, TRBD2 (5 bases). The germline V gene encodes CDR1 KGHSH and CDR2 LQKENI. The CDR3 contains 17 residues. V was cut by 5 bases and J by 2 bases, with 16 bases left in between. In DNA form, the CDR3 reads TGTGCCAGCTCATCGGGAATTTCAGGCACTGGGGCCAACGTCCTGACTTTC. It specifies CASSSGISGTGANVLTF.